A single TCR beta chain is shown here with its context. Its antigen is still unknown. No base-level quality is on record; no much larger clone is a single base apart. This entry belongs to a study of blood T cell repertoires in COVID-19 (dated by TCRdb to the early 2020s). For the wider study: Samples from collaborators originated in the United States, Italy and Spain and spanned both the acute and convalescent phases of COVID-19. The prospective study material was composed of cDNA or gDNA derived from T cells, B-cell-depleted T cells, or PBMCs. Subjects who had been exposed to COVID-19, were actively infected with it, or had recovered from it provided the deeply sampled blood TCRbeta repertoires that made up the dataset. The repertoires were released in a freely available public database intended as a resource for research on the immune response to SARS-CoV-2. The samples were drawn from two sources: the first 160 participants of the ongoing ImmuneRACE study, and 1,000 to 1,500 subjects contributed by 6 global collaborators. The sample metadata nearly always contained a de-identified subject ID, COVID-19 status, age in years and sex. Where HLA class I and class II types were available, the types were taken from metadata supplied by the sample provider, not from assay-based typing. Here is what the overall study found, with its caveats: Clinical and demographic metadata were provided uncurated, with the amount varying by source and participant.

Each collaborating institution followed its own protocols to collect whole blood in K2EDTA tubes. For TCRbeta analysis, collaborators shipped samples as frozen whole blood, isolated PBMCs, or DNA extracted from either of those sample types. The immunoSEQ Assay, a bias-controlled multiplex PCR, was used to amplify TCRbeta CDR3 regions from genomic DNA. Concerning the study's data processing: Nucleated cell counts per sample were estimated from amplification of reference gene primers within the assay. To quantify the absolute abundance of each unique TCRbeta CDR3 rearrangement, sequence reads were collapsed and filtered. For each sample, productive Simpson clonality was calculated by taking the square root of Simpson's diversity index across productive rearrangements. As stored in TCRdb, this immuneACCESS dataset retains in-frame rearrangements with V and J assigned. A fraction of the clones does not appear; measured against another copy, unresolved V genes explain less than half of the discrepancy, and the remainder lacks a known reason. That table furnishes V, J and clone size, whereas the DNA furnished D and trimming. This sample gives 80,000 to 90,000 clones in total; about four fifths of them show up just once. The ten largest account for 2% to 2.5% of the sample.

The sample consisted of peripheral blood. This TCR was recovered from a woman in her sixties or seventies with acute or convalescent COVID-19.

The sequence in DNA is TGTGCCAGCAGTTACTGGGCAGGATCCGGAAACACCATATATTTT. Translation gives CASSYWAGSGNTIYF. Recombination linked TRBV6-5 to TRBJ1-3, with the D gene not confidently named. Trimming removed 1 base from V and 4 bases from J, leaving 11 bases between the germline ends. Via the germline V gene, CDR1 is MNHEY and CDR2 SVGAGI. Its CDR3 holds 15 amino acids, cysteine through phenylalanine. The read is trimmed to its CDR3 DNA, 45 bases read in frame from base 1.